This TCR beta chain comes out of a study of cytomegalovirus exposure and HLA in healthy donors. Study-wide points: TCR association rates varied by HLA locus in a later analysis, with DRB1 highest and HLA-C lowest. Some TCR beta chains (roughly 160 of them) were listed as cytomegalovirus-associated.

V gave up 4 bases and J gave up 5 bases; unmatched junction bases: 6. CDR3 length: 14 residues. The germline CDR1 and CDR2 sequences are SGHRS and YFSETQ. 13 Jbeta primers and 60 Vbeta primers were used for the PCR. Here immunoSEQ multiplex PCR was the method, and the copy in TCRdb shows in-frame clones only, minus some. The repertoire table contains about 90,000 clones. With regard to this clone: Its antigen is unidentified.

This chain connects TRBV5-1 to TRBJ2-3; 8 nucleotides line up with TRBD1. Sequenced input: PBMCs. The clonotype was recovered from a woman in her twenties or thirties in good health and CMV-seronegative. The CDR3 bases are TGCGCCAGCAGCCGGGACAGGCAGGGAGATACGCAGTATTTT. Encoded protein: CASSRDRQGDTQYF.